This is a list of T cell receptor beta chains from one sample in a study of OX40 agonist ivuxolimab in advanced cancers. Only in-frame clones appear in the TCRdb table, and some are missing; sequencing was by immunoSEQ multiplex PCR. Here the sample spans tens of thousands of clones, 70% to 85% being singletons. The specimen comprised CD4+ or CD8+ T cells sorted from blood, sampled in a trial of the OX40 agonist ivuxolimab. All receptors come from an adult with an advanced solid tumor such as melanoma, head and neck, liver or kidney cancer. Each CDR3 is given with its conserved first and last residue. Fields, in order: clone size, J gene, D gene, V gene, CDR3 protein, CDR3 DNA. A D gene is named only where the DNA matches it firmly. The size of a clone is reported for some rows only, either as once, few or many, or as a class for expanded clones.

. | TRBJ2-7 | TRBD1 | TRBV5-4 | CASSLDRTGGYEQYF | TGTGCCAGCAGCTTGGACAGGACAGGGGGATACGAGCAGTACTTC
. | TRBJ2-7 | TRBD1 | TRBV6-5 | CASSLPGQSYEQYF | TGTGCCAGCAGTTTACCGGGACAGTCGTACGAGCAGTACTTC
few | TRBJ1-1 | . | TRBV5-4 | CASSLRGAEAFF | TGTGCCAGCAGCTTGAGGGGCGCTGAAGCTTTCTTT
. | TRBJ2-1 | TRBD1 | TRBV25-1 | CASSESGQVRNEQFF | TGTGCCAGCAGTGAATCGGGACAGGTGCGCAATGAGCAGTTCTTC
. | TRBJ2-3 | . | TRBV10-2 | CASSQTPVNTQYF | TGCGCCAGCAGTCAGACCCCAGTAAATACGCAGTATTTT
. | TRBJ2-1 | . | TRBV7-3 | CASSLSLRGPYNEQFF | TGTGCCAGCAGCTTATCTCTTAGGGGACCCTACAATGAGCAGTTCTTC
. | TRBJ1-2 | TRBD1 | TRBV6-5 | CASSTPRDRFYGYTF | TGTGCCAGCAGTACCCCGCGGGACAGGTTCTATGGCTACACCTTC
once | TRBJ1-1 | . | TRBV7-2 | CASSIGQSNTEAFF | TGTGCCAGCAGCATCGGACAGTCGAACACTGAAGCTTTCTTT
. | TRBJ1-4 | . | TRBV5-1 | CASRNFQNEKLFF | TGCGCCAGCAGAAACTTTCAAAATGAAAAACTGTTTTTT
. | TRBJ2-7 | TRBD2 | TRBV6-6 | CASSLAGRRVGEQYF | TGTGCCAGCAGTCTAGCGGGGCGGAGGGTGGGCGAGCAGTACTTC
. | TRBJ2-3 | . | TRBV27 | CASSLNGVSDTQYF | TGTGCCAGCAGTTTAAATGGCGTCTCCGATACGCAGTATTTT
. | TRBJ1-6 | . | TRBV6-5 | CASREVSNSPLHF | TGTGCCAGCAGAGAAGTCAGTAATTCACCCCTCCACTTT
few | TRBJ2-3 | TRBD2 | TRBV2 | CASSDGRADTQYF | TGTGCCAGCAGTGACGGGAGGGCAGATACGCAGTATTTT
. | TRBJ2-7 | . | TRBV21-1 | CASRMTDPYEQYF | TGTGCCAGCAGAATGACAGATCCCTACGAGCAGTACTTC
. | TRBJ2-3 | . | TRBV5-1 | CASSIGRGTDTQYF | TGCGCCAGCAGCATAGGACGGGGCACAGATACGCAGTATTTT
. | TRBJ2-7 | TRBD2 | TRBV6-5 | CASSRLAGVGEQYF | TGTGCCAGCAGTAGGTTAGCGGGAGTAGGCGAGCAGTACTTC
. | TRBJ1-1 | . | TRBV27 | CASRRDAAASAFF | TGTGCCAGCCGCCGGGACGCCGCCGCCAGCGCTTTCTTT
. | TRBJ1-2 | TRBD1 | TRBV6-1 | CASSELGRGLSGYTF | TGTGCCAGCAGTGAATTGGGCAGGGGGCTATCGGGCTACACCTTC
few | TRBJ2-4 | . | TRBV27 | CASSCPTGGVCDIQYF | TGTGCCAGCAGTTGCCCCACTGGGGGAGTGTGTGACATTCAGTACTTC
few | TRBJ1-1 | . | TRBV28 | CASSRDGGTEAFF | TGTGCCAGCAGCAGGGATGGTGGGACTGAAGCTTTCTTT
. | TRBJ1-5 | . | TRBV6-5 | CASSWGEDQPQHF | TGTGCCAGCAGTTGGGGAGAGGATCAGCCCCAGCATTTT
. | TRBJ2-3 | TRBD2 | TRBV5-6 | CASSLEGGSYRNTQYF | TGTGCCAGCAGCCTAGAGGGCGGGAGTTATAGAAATACGCAGTATTTT
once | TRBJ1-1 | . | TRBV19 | CASTRWTEAFF | TGTGCCAGTACACGATGGACTGAAGCTTTCTTT
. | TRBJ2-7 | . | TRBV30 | CAWSVLGPGLQQYF | TGTGCCTGGAGTGTACTAGGGCCAGGCTTGCAGCAGTACTTC
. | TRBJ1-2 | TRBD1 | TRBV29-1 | CSVDREGYTF | TGCAGCGTCGACAGGGAAGGCTACACCTTC
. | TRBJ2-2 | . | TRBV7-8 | CASSRARSNTGELFF | TGTGCCAGCAGCCGTGCTCGGTCGAACACCGGGGAGCTGTTTTTT
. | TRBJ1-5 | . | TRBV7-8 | CASSQLTSNQPQHF | TGTGCCAGCAGCCAGCTGACTAGCAATCAGCCCCAGCATTTT
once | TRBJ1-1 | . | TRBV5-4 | CASSAPGETYTEAFF | TGTGCCAGCAGCGCCCCAGGGGAGACGTACACTGAAGCTTTCTTT
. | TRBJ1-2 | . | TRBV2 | CASSLDRNLGYTF | TGTGCCAGCAGCCTCGACAGGAACCTGGGCTACACCTTC
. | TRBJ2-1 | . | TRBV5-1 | CASSLEVASYNEQFF | TGCGCCAGCAGCTTGGAGGTAGCCTCCTACAATGAGCAGTTCTTC
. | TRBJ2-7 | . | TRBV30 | CAWSVLLPDYEQYF | TGTGCCTGGAGTGTCCTTCTGCCAGACTACGAGCAGTACTTC
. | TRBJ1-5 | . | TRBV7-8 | CASSFSRGRTGTLYSNQPQHF | TGTGCCAGCAGCTTCAGCCGAGGTCGAACAGGGACTCTTTATAGCAATCAGCCCCAGCATTTT
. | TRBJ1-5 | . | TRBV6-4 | CASRPEHTLNQPQHF | TGTGCCAGCAGGCCTGAGCACACCTTAAATCAGCCCCAGCATTTT
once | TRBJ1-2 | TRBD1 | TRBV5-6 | CASSLAGGSGYTF | TGTGCCAGCAGCTTGGCAGGGGGCTCTGGCTACACCTTC
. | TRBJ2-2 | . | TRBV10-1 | CAFPPSGRTGELFF | TGCGCCTTCCCCCCCTCGGGGCGCACCGGGGAGCTGTTTTTT
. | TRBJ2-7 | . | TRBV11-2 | CASSLARLYEQYF | TGTGCCAGCAGCTTAGCCAGATTATACGAGCAGTACTTC
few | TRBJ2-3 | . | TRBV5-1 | CASSLEGRTTDTQYF | TGCGCCAGCAGCTTGGAGGGGCGGACCACAGATACGCAGTATTTT
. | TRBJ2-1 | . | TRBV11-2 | CASSLGPEQFF | TGTGCCAGCAGCTTAGGGCCTGAGCAGTTCTTC
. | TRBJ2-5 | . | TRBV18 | CASSPPSSGQVTQYF | TGTGCCAGCTCACCACCGAGTTCAGGTCAAGTGACCCAGTACTTC
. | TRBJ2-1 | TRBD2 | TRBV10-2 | CASSDPGASGSNEQFF | TGCGCCAGCAGTGATCCTGGGGCTAGCGGGAGCAATGAGCAGTTCTTC
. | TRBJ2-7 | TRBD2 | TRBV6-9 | CASSPGPRGGKEQYF | TGTGCCAGCAGTCCCGGGCCCCGCGGGGGGAAAGAGCAGTACTTC
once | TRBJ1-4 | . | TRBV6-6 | CASSEAGEGNEKLFF | TGTGCCAGCAGTGAGGCGGGGGAGGGTAATGAAAAACTGTTTTTT
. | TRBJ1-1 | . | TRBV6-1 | CASSDTTVEAFF | TGTGCCAGCAGCGACACGACAGTCGAAGCTTTCTTT
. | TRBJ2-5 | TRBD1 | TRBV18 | CASSPFGQGAQETQYF | TGTGCCAGCTCACCATTCGGACAGGGAGCCCAAGAGACCCAGTACTTC
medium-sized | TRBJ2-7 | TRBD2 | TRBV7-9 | CASSPELAGAGEQYF | TGTGCCAGCAGCCCGGAACTAGCGGGAGCGGGCGAGCAGTACTTC
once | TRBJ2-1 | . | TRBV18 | CASSPKRNYNEQFF | TGTGCCAGCTCCCCCAAACGGAACTACAATGAGCAGTTCTTC
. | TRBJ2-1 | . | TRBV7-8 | CASSPSRSRGKNEQFF | TGTGCCAGCAGCCCCTCAAGGTCCCGGGGCAAAAATGAGCAGTTCTTC
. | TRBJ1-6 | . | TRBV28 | CASTIGGASYNSPLHF | TGTGCCAGCACTATAGGGGGGGCGTCCTATAATTCACCCCTCCACTTT
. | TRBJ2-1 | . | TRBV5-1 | CASSLGLASQNEQFF | TGCGCCAGCAGCTTGGGCCTAGCGAGCCAAAATGAGCAGTTCTTC
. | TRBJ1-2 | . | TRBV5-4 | CASSLGGQGTYGYTF | TGTGCCAGCAGCTTGGGGGGCCAGGGGACCTATGGCTACACCTTC
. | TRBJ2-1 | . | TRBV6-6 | CASSYPRGNEQFF | TGTGCCAGCAGTTACCCACGTGGGAATGAGCAGTTCTTC
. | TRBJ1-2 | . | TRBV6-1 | CASSVTGPGLSGGYTF | TGTGCCAGCAGTGTAACGGGACCCGGCCTAAGTGGTGGCTACACCTTC
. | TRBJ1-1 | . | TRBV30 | CAWSRAGENTEAFF | TGTGCCTGGAGTCGGGCAGGGGAGAACACTGAAGCTTTCTTT
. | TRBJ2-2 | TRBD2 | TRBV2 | CASKTSAGNTGELFF | TGTGCCAGCAAAACTAGCGCGGGGAACACCGGGGAGCTGTTTTTT
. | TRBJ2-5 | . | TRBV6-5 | CASSERLKTQYF | TGTGCCAGCAGTGAACGCCTAAAGACCCAGTACTTC